Shown below are 12 T cell receptor beta chains from a single sample sequenced in a study of CD8+ T cells in alopecia areata listed by TCRdb under 2018. Reading the label with the study, this specimen's time point is: baseline before oral tofacitinib. The library was obtained by the immunoSEQ multiplex PCR assay. RNA was extracted from all samples and reverse transcribed into cDNA as template for TCR sequencing. TCRdb retrieved this table from immuneACCESS and kept in-frame rearrangements only. Not all clones are present; in checked studies, unresolved V genes account for under half, and no reason is known for the remainder. The sample yields about 190,000 clones; about 63% were counted once. The ten largest clones represent roughly 14% of the sample. The sample consisted of CD4+ T cells sorted from blood, taken at week 0. The receptors come from a human donor with alopecia areata.

The chain employs TRBV30 and TRBJ2-2, with 8 bases matching TRBD2. The J segment lost 1 base and the V segment lost 4 bases, leaving 14 bases of the junction unmatched. CDR1 and CDR2 from the germline V gene are GTSNPN and SVGIG (reference sequence). The CDR3 covers 18 residues. The CDR3 nucleotides are TGTGCCTGGACTAAATCCCGCACTAGCGGTTTGAACACCGGGGAGCTGTTTTTT. It is translated as CAWTKSRTSGLNTGELFF. Variable domain in full (rest from reference TRBV30 and TRBJ2-2): SQTIHQWPATLVQPVGSPLSLECTVEGTSNPNLYWYRQAAGRGLQLLFYSVGIGQISSEVPQNLSASRPQDRQFILSSKKLLLSDSGFYLCAWTKSRTSGLNTGELFFGEGSRLTVL.

The chain recombines TRBV27 with TRBJ2-5; TRBD1 aligns across 8 bases. TRBJ2-7 matches the DNA end more closely, so the J call is doubtful. Germline CDR1 is MNHEY and CDR2 is SMNVEV (reference sequence). The CDR3 spans 14 residues. CDR3 loop: CASSPRTGLDEQYF. CDR3 in DNA: TGTGCCAGCAGTCCAAGGACAGGGTTGGACGAGCAGTACTTC.

The chain combines TRBV25-1 with TRBJ2-3, with 7 positions matching TRBD2. The CDR3 sequence is 13 residues long. Trimming took 5 bases from V and 5 from J; bases not matched to a gene: 4. Per the germline V gene, CDR1 is MGHDK and CDR2 is SYGVNS. The CDR3 is CASSRGGGDTQYF. The CDR3 region has the DNA TGTGCCAGCAGTAGGGGCGGGGGAGATACGCAGTATTTT.

The CDR3 coding sequence is TGTGCCAGCAGCTCCCCAGGAGACGGAAACTATGGCTACACCTTC. It codes for CASSSPGDGNYGYTF. The chain recombines TRBV4-2 with TRBJ1-2; D uncertain. The germline V and J ends were trimmed by 5 bases and 2 bases, with 15 bases remaining between them. Germline V gene sequence: CDR1 LGHNA, CDR2 YNFKEQ. The CDR3 spans 15 residues.

The rearrangement uses TRBV2 and TRBJ1-2, with TRBD1 identical over 8 bases. This CDR3 comprises 16 residues. V trimming: 4 bases; J trimming: 1 base; junction bases outside the gene matches: 8. Germline CDR1 and CDR2: SNHLY and FYNNEI. This CDR3 is CASSGTGTLDNYGYTF. As DNA, the CDR3 is TGTGCCAGCAGTGGGACAGGGACCTTGGATAACTATGGCTACACCTTC.

The chain recombines TRBV29-1 with TRBJ1-1, with 7 bases that match TRBD1. The CDR3 contains 14 residues. CDR1 and CDR2 (germline): SQVTM, ANQGSEA. V shed 7 bases and J 3 bases; nucleotides not matched to a gene: 11. CDR3 nucleotides: TGCAGCGCTACCCGTGACAGGGTGGACACTGAAGCTTTCTTT. It yields the protein CSATRDRVDTEAFF.

This chain connects TRBV4-1 to TRBJ1-5; D gene uncertain. This CDR3 comprises 14 residues. The germline V gene encodes CDR1 MGHRA and CDR2 YSYEKL. Trimming took 0 bases from V and 2 from J, leaving 5 bases between them. The CDR3 DNA is TGCGCCAGCAGCCAAGATTTCGGCAATCAGCCCCAGCATTTT. Translating gives CASSQDFGNQPQHF.

This chain uses TRBV7-9 with TRBJ2-3; D may be TRBD2 (5 bases). V shed 11 bases and J shed 0 bases, with 9 bases lying between them. The CDR3 covers 12 residues. From germline, CDR1 is SEHNR and CDR2 FQNEAQ (reference sequence). The CDR3 spells CAYRGSTDTQYF. The CDR3, as DNA: TGTGCCTATCGGGGAAGCACAGATACGCAGTATTTT.

The chain has TRBV5-4 and TRBJ2-5; TRBD1 agrees at 7 bases. The CDR3 totals 14 residues. Trimming at V came to 3 bases and at J to 2 bases, leaving 4 bases not matched to a gene. CDR1 is SGHNT, CDR2 YYREEE, per germline (reference sequence). CDR3 coding DNA: TGTGCCAGCAGCTCCGGGACAGCACAAGAGACCCAGTACTTC. The encoded protein is CASSSGTAQETQYF. Full variable domain (rest looked up from reference TRBV5-4 and TRBJ2-5): ETGVTQSPTHLIKTRGQQVTLRCSSQSGHNTVSWYQQALGQGPQFIFQYYREEENGRGNFPPRFSGLQFPNYSSELNVNALELDDSALYLCASSSGTAQETQYFGPGTRLLVL.

The chain carries TRBV30 and TRBJ1-2; D gene unclear. Trimming took off 7 bases at V and 1 base at J, with 13 bases between the two ends. Germline loops: CDR1 GTSNPN, CDR2 SVGIG (reference sequence). The CDR3 covers 13 residues. Written as DNA, the CDR3 is TGTGCCTTCAAATCTAAGCGTAACTATGGCTACACCTTC. Encoded protein: CAFKSKRNYGYTF.

J is TRBJ1-1 and V is TRBV2; 9 bases are shared with TRBD1. This CDR3 comprises 18 residues. The V segment lost 2 bases and the J segment 0 bases; nucleotides outside the gene matches: 10. In germline, CDR1 is SNHLY, CDR2 FYNNEI. CDR3: CASSESRDRAYLNTEAFF. The CDR3 DNA reads TGTGCCAGCAGTGAATCCCGGGACAGGGCCTACCTGAACACTGAAGCTTTCTTT.

V usage is TRBV10-2 and J usage is TRBJ2-5, with D perhaps TRBD1 (6 bases). Trimming took off 7 bases at V and 3 bases at J, with 24 bases between the two ends. CDR1 WSHSY and CDR2 SAAADI come from the germline V gene. This CDR3 has 17 residues. The CDR3 reads CASTTGGWGPMEETQYF. CDR3 nucleotide sequence: TGCGCCAGCACCACTGGGGGCTGGGGGCCGATGGAAGAGACCCAGTACTTC.